This TCR beta chain was found in a study of shared clonotypes between healthy human individuals. CD45RO negativity and positive selection for CCR7 defined naive CD8 cells, a population that excluded terminally differentiated effector memory CD45RA+ cells. Trimming took off 5 bases at V and 7 bases at J, with 9 bases between the two ends. Germline V CDR1 and CDR2: SGHVS, FQNEAQ. The CDR3 runs to 12 residues. The data were produced by immunoSEQ multiplex PCR, yet TCRdb's version contains in-frame clones alone and is incomplete. This sample has just over 2,000,000 clones, with approximately 94% found just once.

This chain uses TRBV7-8 with TRBJ2-1; D tentatively reads TRBD1 or TRBD2 (5 bases each). The material sequenced was naive CD8+ T cells sorted from blood. This receptor was taken from a man aged 18 to 30 in good health. CDR3 region: CASSPGLNEQFF. DNA of the CDR3: TGTGCCAGCAGCCCGGGGCTGAATGAGCAGTTCTTC. The full variable domain, its missing parts supplied by reference TRBV7-8 and TRBJ2-1, is GAGVSQSPRYKVAKRGQDVALRCDPISGHVSLFWYQQALGQGPEFLTYFQNEAQLDKSGLPSDRFFAERPEGSVSTLKIQRTQQEDSAVYLCASSPGLNEQFFGPGTRLTVL.